A single sample is the source of the 26 T cell receptor beta chains below, sequenced in a study of shared T cell receptors in the human thymus. The table came from immunoSEQ multiplex PCR; TCRdb's copy has only in-frame clones and leaves some out. This table holds 500,000 to 850,000 clones, approximately 87% found once. These same data were also listed under a study on human thymus T cells.

The sequenced sample was thymocytes. All receptors come from a boy under two years old with a congenital heart defect.

The chain uses TRBV21-1 and TRBJ2-7; the table's TRBD1 call for D was not verified on the DNA. TRBV21-1 has pseudogene status. The CDR3 consists of 15 residues. The chain's CDR3 is CASSPRGQGHYEQYF. In DNA form, the CDR3 reads TGTGCCAGCAGCCCCAGGGGGCAGGGGCACTACGAGCAGTACTTC.

This clone showed up just a few times. The chain employs TRBV10-3 and TRBJ1-1, with D unresolved. V lost 10 bases, J lost 1 base, and 13 bases lay in between. CDR3 size: 13 residues. CDR1 is ENHRY, CDR2 SYGVKD, per germline. The CDR3 reads CATQHPQNTEAFF. DNA for the CDR3: TGTGCCACACAACACCCCCAGAACACTGAAGCTTTCTTT.

This chain connects TRBV4-3 to TRBJ2-2; 9 nucleotides agree with TRBD1. The CDR3 length is 18 residues. Germline V gene lookup returns CDR1 LGHNA and CDR2 YSLEER. Unmatched junction bases numbered 5, after V lost 0 bases and J lost 0 bases. The chain's CDR3 is CASSQDSRDRANTGELFF. The CDR3 DNA sequence: TGCGCCAGCAGCCAAGATTCGAGGGACAGGGCGAACACCGGGGAGCTGTTTTTT.

The chain combines TRBV28 with TRBJ2-5; 9 bases map to TRBD1. Matching the DNA end better, TRBJ2-7 makes the J call doubtful. Germline CDR1 MDHEN, CDR2 SYDVKM. This CDR3 is built from 14 residues. The CDR3: CASSQWTGAYEQYF. CDR3 nucleotide sequence: TGTGCCAGCAGTCAATGGACAGGGGCCTACGAGCAGTACTTC.

The rearrangement uses TRBV14 and TRBJ2-1, with 10 bases aligning to TRBD2. The CDR3 loop spans 17 amino acids. Unmatched junction bases numbered 2, after V lost 0 bases and J lost 0 bases. The germline CDR1 and CDR2 sequences are SGHDN and FVKESK. The CDR3 here is CASSQETSGCSYNEQFF. In DNA form, the CDR3 reads TGTGCCAGCAGCCAAGAGACTAGCGGGTGCTCCTACAATGAGCAGTTCTTC.

The J gene is TRBJ2-1, the V gene TRBV7-9; D call uncertain. Deletions cut 1 base from V and 2 bases from J, with 12 bases between. The CDR3 totals 16 residues. Germline V lookup: CDR1 SEHNR, CDR2 FQNEAQ (reference sequence). CDR3 sequence: CASSLEGRSAYNEQFF. In DNA form, the CDR3 reads TGTGCCAGCAGCTTAGAAGGCAGGTCAGCCTACAATGAGCAGTTCTTC.

The chain recombines TRBV14 with TRBJ1-3; D call uncertain. This CDR3 is 17 amino acids long. Looked up from germline, CDR1 is SGHDN and CDR2 is FVKESK. Trimming pared 0 bases from V and 2 bases from J, leaving 14 bases between. CDR3 residues: CASSQEISGKPGNTIYF. CDR3 nucleotides: TGTGCCAGCAGCCAAGAGATCTCAGGCAAACCTGGAAACACCATATATTTT.

This clone was observed a handful of times. CDR3 in amino acids: CASSPNRGRETQYF. CDR3 DNA sequence: TGTGCCAGCTCACCCAACAGGGGGCGCGAGACCCAGTACTTC. The chain couples TRBV18 to TRBJ2-5; TRBD1 agrees at 9 bases. With 3 bases clipped from V and 5 bases from J, the junction kept 4 bases outside the gene matches. Germline V gene lookup returns CDR1 KGHSH and CDR2 LQKENI. This CDR3 region has 14 residues.

The chain links TRBV4-3 to TRBJ2-1; D is uncertain. V lost 7 bases and J 12 bases, leaving 16 bases between the germline ends. The CDR3 length is 12 residues. Germline CDR1 LGHNA, CDR2 YSLEER. The CDR3 nucleotides read TGCGCCAGCACGGAGATTACAATGGGGCAGTTCTTC. Encoded protein: CASTEITMGQFF.

CDR3 nucleotides: TGTGCCTGGACCCTCCCGGGGCTAGCGGGAGCGGGCGGGGAGCTGTTTTTT. It specifies CAWTLPGLAGAGGELFF. The V call is TRBV30, the J call TRBJ2-2; 10 nucleotides align to TRBD2. The trim removed 4 bases at V and 7 bases at J, leaving 15 bases unmatched. Per germline, CDR1 GTSNPN and CDR2 SVGIG (reference sequence). There are 17 residues in the CDR3.

This clone occurred a few times. This chain joins TRBV25-1 and TRBJ2-7, with 10 bases identical to TRBD1. The CDR3 contains 16 residues. Germline V gene data show CDR1 as MGHDK and CDR2 as SYGVNS. Germline trimming cut 6 bases from V and 3 bases from J; bases unmatched to any gene: 11. CDR3 bases: TGTGCCAGCAGCAAACATCCGGGACAGGGGAACTACGAGCAGTACTTC. It specifies CASSKHPGQGNYEQYF.

The CDR3 sequence is CAWSRQGEPYEQYF. Here the CDR3 DNA reads TGTGCCTGGAGTCGGCAGGGGGAACCTTACGAGCAGTACTTC. This chain joins TRBV30 and TRBJ2-7, with 7 bases that match TRBD1. This CDR3 has 14 amino acids. Germline V gene lookup returns CDR1 GTSNPN and CDR2 SVGIG (reference sequence). Germline trimming cut 2 bases from V and 4 bases from J; bases unmatched to any gene: 8.

The chain recombines TRBV11-3 with TRBJ2-7, with a tentative D call TRBD2 (5 bases). The V gene lost 6 bases and the J gene lost 11 bases, with 17 bases spanning the gap. The V gene's germline CDR1 is SGHNT and CDR2 YENEEA. This CDR3 has 12 residues. The CDR3 here is CASSRWTPNEYF. The CDR3 nucleotides are TGTGCCAGCAGTCGATGGACTCCCAATGAGTACTTC.

The chain links TRBV19 to TRBJ2-3; maybe TRBD2 (6 bases). CDR3 length equals 14 residues. Per germline, CDR1 LNHDA and CDR2 SQIVND (reference sequence). Trimming pared 6 bases from V and 5 bases from J, leaving 15 bases between. The CDR3, as DNA: TGTGCCAGTAGCCCGCCTAGCGCCAGAGATACGCAGTATTTT. Residues: CASSPPSARDTQYF.

The V call is TRBV9, the J call TRBJ1-2; D perhaps matches TRBD1 (6 bases). With 4 bases removed from V and 6 bases from J, the gap between germline ends came to 16 bases. The CDR3 has 14 residues. Looked up from germline, CDR1 is SGDLS and CDR2 is YYNGEE. The CDR3 is CASSPPQGFNGYTF. In DNA, the CDR3 is TGTGCCAGCAGCCCCCCACAGGGATTCAATGGCTACACCTTC. The whole variable domain, filled in from reference TRBV9 and TRBJ1-2, reads DSGVTQTPKHLITATGQRVTLRCSPRSGDLSVYWYQQSLDQGLQFLIQYYNGEERAKGNILERFSAQQFPDLHSELNLSSLELGDSALYFCASSPPQGFNGYTFGSGTRLTVV.

DNA for the CDR3: TGTGCCAGCTCACCTCTAGCGGGAAAGAAAAGAGGCACAGATACGCAGTATTTT. This sequence encodes CASSPLAGKKRGTDTQYF. V usage is TRBV18 and J usage is TRBJ2-3; the match to TRBD2 covers 9 bases. Germline lookup yields CDR1 KGHSH and CDR2 LQKENI. This CDR3 spans 18 amino acids. The V and J ends lost 3 bases and 1 base, in that order; junction bases with no gene match: 11.

The V and J genes are TRBV29-1 and TRBJ2-5; D is possibly TRBD1 (5 bases). There are 13 residues in the CDR3. Germline V gene lookup returns CDR1 SQVTM and CDR2 ANQGSEA. Trimming removed 2 bases from V and 3 bases from J, with 10 bases in between. For the CDR3, the DNA is TGCAGCGTTGAACCCACAGGAGAAGAGACCCAGTACTTC. Its protein is CSVEPTGEETQYF.

The chain links TRBV7-6 to TRBJ2-5; 9 nucleotides align to TRBD1. The CDR3 runs 14 residues. Germline V gene lookup returns CDR1 SGHVS and CDR2 FNYEAQ. J lost 5 bases, V lost 4 bases, and 5 bases had no gene match. This CDR3 reads CASSWDRVEETQYF. The CDR3 DNA reads TGTGCCAGCAGCTGGGACAGGGTGGAGGAGACCCAGTACTTC.

The V call is TRBV2, the J call TRBJ2-7; D is perhaps TRBD2 (12 bases). CDR3 size: 18 residues. V lost 3 bases and J lost 7, with 28 bases in between. Germline-derived CDR1 and CDR2 are SNHLY and FYNNEI. CDR3 loop: CASSDGTGGASGRVEQYF. Written as DNA, the CDR3 is TGTGCCAGCAGTGACGGGACAGGGGGGGCTAGCGGGAGGGTGGAGCAGTACTTC.

The chain combines TRBV28 with TRBJ2-3; D call uncertain. The germline V gene has CDR1 MDHEN and CDR2 SYDVKM. The V gene lost 6 bases and the J gene lost 5 bases, with 12 bases spanning the gap. CDR3 length equals 13 residues. The CDR3, as DNA: TGTGCCAGCAGGAACCCCAACAGAGATACGCAGTATTTT. Residues: CASRNPNRDTQYF.

The chain joins TRBV12-5 to TRBJ1-5; TRBD1 is a possible D gene (6 bases). With 6 bases removed from V and 7 bases from J, the gap between germline ends came to 16 bases. From germline, CDR1 is LGHNT and CDR2 FRNRAP. This CDR3 contains 14 residues. CDR3 DNA: TGTGCTAGTGGCCCACAGGGTAGAGGGCAGCCCCAGCATTTT. Amino acids: CASGPQGRGQPQHF.

The chain links TRBV27 to TRBJ1-1; possibly TRBD1 for D (6 bases). Trimming took 10 bases from V and 3 from J, leaving 21 bases between them. Per the germline V gene, CDR1 is MNHEY and CDR2 is SMNVEV (reference sequence). The CDR3 extends over 15 amino acids. CDR3 bases: TGTGCCACTCAGAATTGGGGGGAGGGGGACACTGAAGCTTTCTTT. Translated, it gives CATQNWGEGDTEAFF.

V and J are TRBV28 and TRBJ2-3; the D gene is possibly TRBD2 (6 bases). V lost 7 bases and J 2 bases, leaving 10 bases between the germline ends. Germline lookup yields CDR1 MDHEN and CDR2 SYDVKM. The length of the CDR3 is 13 residues. For the CDR3, the DNA is TGTGCCAGCAAGACTAGTATCACAGATACGCAGTATTTT. Its protein is CASKTSITDTQYF.

The chain is built from TRBV11-2 and TRBJ1-1; TRBD1 agrees at 7 bases. The germline V gene has CDR1 SGHAT and CDR2 FQNNGV. CDR3 length: 12 amino acids. After removal of 5 bases from V and 8 bases from J, the junction contained 5 bases not matched to a gene. The DNA of the CDR3 is TGTGCCAGCAGCCCGCCACAGGGGGAAGCTTTCTTT. The encoded protein is CASSPPQGEAFF. Supplemented by reference TRBV11-2 and TRBJ1-1, the full variable domain reads EAGVAQSPRYKIIEKRQSVAFWCNPISGHATLYWYQQILGQGPKLLIQFQNNGVVDDSQLPKDRFSAERLKGVDSTLKIQPAKLEDSAVYLCASSPPQGEAFFGQGTRLTVV.

This rearrangement joins TRBV5-1 to TRBJ2-5; TRBD2 matches 14 bases. The CDR3 covers 16 residues. Germline CDR1 is SGHRS and CDR2 is YFSETQ. The V segment lost 3 bases and the J segment 5 bases; nucleotides outside the gene matches: 6. The CDR3 DNA reads as TGCGCCAGCAGCTGGGGACTAGCGGGAGAGGAGGAGACCCAGTACTTC. It is translated as CASSWGLAGEEETQYF.

V and J are TRBV28 and TRBJ1-5, with 7 bases that match TRBD1. Germline CDR1 reads MDHEN; CDR2 reads SYDVKM. The CDR3 loop spans 15 amino acids. Trimming removed 6 bases from V and 9 bases from J; junction bases left unmatched: 14. The CDR3 nucleotides read TGTGCCAGCAGGCCTAGAGAGGGGGCTGTTCGGCCCCAGCATTTT. It is translated as CASRPREGAVRPQHF.